This passage covers 29 T cell receptor beta chains from one sample sequenced in a study of beta chain features in type 1 diabetes (dated by TCRdb to the late 2010s). Their antigen targets remain unknown. Receptor amplification or capture employed the immunoSEQ multiplex PCR assay. All of the isolated RNA was reverse transcribed with the High Capacity cDNA Reverse Transcription Kit, so expressed TCRB transcripts were sequenced. TCRdb provides this immuneACCESS table in a form limited to in-frame rearrangements. Some clones are lacking; in checked studies, under half of them reflect an unresolved V gene, and why the rest are absent is not known. This sample gives about 340,000 clones in total; 9.3% of them show up just once. The ten biggest clones cover less than 1.2% of the sample. Overall study outcomes, separate from this receptor: Type 1 diabetes patients showed a moderate but significant shortening of TCRB CDR3 length in all four CD4+ subsets.

Source material: central memory CD4+ T cells from blood. The origin of the receptors is a man aged 25 to 40 with type 1 diabetes.

This rearrangement joins TRBV10-3 to TRBJ1-2; a weak D match, TRBD1 (6 bases). Deletions cut 2 bases from V and 2 bases from J, with 21 bases between. CDR3 length: 18 residues. Germline loops: CDR1 ENHRY, CDR2 SYGVKD. The CDR3 coding sequence is TGTGCCATCAGTGAGACCCCAAGACAGGATTCGGGGAACTATGGCTACACCTTC. It yields the protein CAISETPRQDSGNYGYTF.

With respect to this clone: Other DNA sequences of this sample code for an identical CDR3. In nucleotides, the CDR3 is TGTGCCAGCTCACCTCCGAGCCGGACAGATACGCAGTATTTT. It is translated as CASSPPSRTDTQYF. This rearrangement joins TRBV18 to TRBJ2-3; D remains unclear. The CDR3 sequence is 14 residues long. Germline V gene lookup returns CDR1 KGHSH and CDR2 LQKENI. Trimming cost V 3 bases and J 3 bases, with 10 bases left between them.

The chain links TRBV15 to TRBJ2-1; the D gene is possibly TRBD2 (5 bases). V was trimmed by 2 bases and J by 13 bases, leaving 15 bases between them. The CDR3 sequence is 13 residues long. The germline V gene has CDR1 LNHNV and CDR2 YYDKDF (reference sequence). The CDR3 reads CATSRLIGLVQFF. CDR3 in DNA: TGTGCCACCAGCAGACTGATAGGACTCGTCCAGTTCTTC.

The chain joins TRBV5-1 to TRBJ2-5, with D perhaps TRBD1 or TRBD2 (5 bases each). V gave up 4 bases and J gave up 1 base, with 11 bases separating them. The germline CDR1 and CDR2 sequences are SGHRS and YFSETQ. The CDR3 has 14 amino acids. The DNA of the CDR3 is TGCGCCAGCAGCCCTGGTGGGGGCCAAGAGACCCAGTACTTC. As protein: CASSPGGGQETQYF.

This clone was seen a handful of times. The chain combines TRBV27 with TRBJ1-6; D not certain. V was trimmed by 3 bases and J by 7 bases, leaving 10 bases between them. This CDR3 has 14 residues. Germline V gene data show CDR1 as MNHEY and CDR2 as SMNVEV (reference sequence). The CDR3 is CASSLSRSNSPLHF. The CDR3 region has the DNA TGTGCCAGCAGTTTGAGTCGGAGCAATTCACCCCTCCACTTT.

This chain uses TRBV19 with TRBJ1-5; 9 bases are shared with TRBD1. V shed 9 bases and J 7 bases; nucleotides not matched to a gene: 16. The CDR3 contains 16 residues. Germline CDR1 reads LNHDA; CDR2 reads SQIVND (reference sequence). CDR3 coding DNA: TGTGCCAGCTCCTCGCCCGGGACAGGGAATTTGCAGCCCCAGCATTTT. It yields the protein CASSSPGTGNLQPQHF.

This rearrangement joins TRBV5-4 to TRBJ2-2; TRBD2 is a possible D gene (5 bases). The CDR3 loop spans 15 amino acids. Germline CDR1 is SGHNT and CDR2 is YYREEE (reference sequence). V was pared by 0 bases and J by 4 bases, with 10 bases between. CDR3 bases: TGTGCCAGCAGCTTGGATTTACGGGGCACCGGGGAGCTGTTTTTT. Translation gives CASSLDLRGTGELFF.

J is TRBJ2-2 and V is TRBV7-2; no clear D. The CDR3 totals 14 residues. Per the germline V gene, CDR1 is SGHTA and CDR2 is FQGNSA. Trimming left V 4 bases short and J 1 base short, with 7 bases between. CDR3 in amino acids: CASSSVWNTGELFF. DNA for the CDR3: TGTGCCAGCAGCTCCGTGTGGAACACCGGGGAGCTGTTTTTT.

This clone was counted only a few times. The genes are TRBV2 and TRBJ2-1, with unresolved D. V gave up 7 bases and J gave up 9 bases, with 19 bases separating them. The CDR3 length is 14 residues. From germline, CDR1 is SNHLY and CDR2 FYNNEI. The CDR3 reads CASISFNVMTEQFF. CDR3 in DNA: TGTGCCAGCATTAGTTTTAATGTGATGACTGAGCAGTTCTTC. The whole variable domain, filled in from reference TRBV2 and TRBJ2-1, reads EPEVTQTPSHQVTQMGQEVILRCVPISNHLYFYWYRQILGQKVEFLVSFYNNEISEKSEIFDDQFSVERPDGSNFTLKIRSTKLEDSAMYFCASISFNVMTEQFFGPGTRLTVL.

This clone was recorded many times. The V call is TRBV28, the J call TRBJ2-7; TRBD2 matches 7 bases. The CDR3 contains 14 residues. The germline gives CDR1 MDHEN, CDR2 SYDVKM. Trimming cost V 2 bases and J 6 bases; bases outside gene matches: 7. The CDR3 DNA reads TGTGCCAGCAGTTTACCGGGAGGCCTCCTCGAGCAGTACTTC. Its translation: CASSLPGGLLEQYF.

The gene calls are TRBV5-6 and TRBJ2-3; 9 bases agree with TRBD1. From germline, CDR1 is SGHDT and CDR2 YYEEEE. V dropped 4 bases and J dropped 3; count of bases not matched to a gene: 6. This CDR3 is 15 amino acids long. CDR3 nucleotides: TGTGCCAGCAGCCCATGGACAGGGGATACAGATACGCAGTATTTT. Its translation: CASSPWTGDTDTQYF.

The sample holds a few counts of this clone. V is TRBV5-1 and J is TRBJ1-4; D not certain. The V end was cut by 3 bases, the J end by 0 bases, with 12 bases between. CDR1 SGHRS and CDR2 YFSETQ come from the germline V gene. The CDR3 loop spans 16 amino acids. The DNA of the CDR3 is TGCGCCAGCAGCTCGGGCGAGCGTGCAACTAATGAAAAACTGTTTTTT. Amino acids: CASSSGERATNEKLFF.

The CDR3 DNA sequence: TGTGCCAGCAGCGTCGACAGGGTCAATGAAAAACTGTTTTTT. Its protein product is CASSVDRVNEKLFF. The V gene is TRBV7-8, the J gene TRBJ1-4; 7 bases map to TRBD1. The CDR3 is made up of 14 amino acids. V trimming: 5 bases; J trimming: 5 bases; junction bases outside the gene matches: 5. Germline assignment: CDR1 SGHVS and CDR2 FQNEAQ. Complete variable domain (other parts from reference TRBV7-8 and TRBJ1-4): GAGVSQSPRYKVAKRGQDVALRCDPISGHVSLFWYQQALGQGPEFLTYFQNEAQLDKSGLPSDRFFAERPEGSVSTLKIQRTQQEDSAVYLCASSVDRVNEKLFFGSGTQLSVL.

Only a few counts were recorded for this clone. The rearrangement uses TRBV2 and TRBJ1-5, with D unresolved. In germline, CDR1 is SNHLY, CDR2 FYNNEI. The CDR3 contains 14 residues. V was pared by 5 bases and J by 7 bases, with 15 bases between. The CDR3 region is CASSPGDDGQPQHF. The CDR3 nucleotides are TGTGCCAGCAGTCCAGGAGATGACGGGCAGCCCCAGCATTTT.

The sample holds many counts of this clone. The gene calls are TRBV19 and TRBJ2-6; no definite D call. V was shortened by 6 bases and J by 4 bases, with 13 bases between the two germline ends. Germline V gene sequence: CDR1 LNHDA, CDR2 SQIVND (reference sequence). CDR3 length: 15 amino acids. The CDR3 DNA sequence: TGTGCCAGTAGCCGCCAGCTCGAGGGGGCCAACGTCCTGACTTTC. Its protein product is CASSRQLEGANVLTF.

The gene calls are TRBV4-3 and TRBJ2-3; TRBD2 matches 12 bases. Germline lookup yields CDR1 LGHNA and CDR2 YSLEER. The CDR3 covers 15 residues. J lost 11 bases, V lost 4 bases, and 10 bases had no gene match. Written as DNA, the CDR3 is TGCGCCAGCAGCCTCGGGGTGGCACTAGCGGGGGGGCAGTATTTT. This codes for CASSLGVALAGGQYF.

The chain couples TRBV15 to TRBJ1-1; the D is unclear. The CDR3 sequence is 15 residues long. Between the trimmed V and J ends, which lost 0 bases and 4 bases, there was a span of 12 bases. The V gene's germline CDR1 is LNHNV and CDR2 YYDKDF (reference sequence). As DNA, the CDR3 is TGTGCCACCAGCAGAGATTCTGGGGAGCTCACTGAAGCTTTCTTT. As protein: CATSRDSGELTEAFF.

This clone was observed a handful of times. The chain carries TRBV18 and TRBJ2-7; no clear D. CDR1 and CDR2 (germline): KGHSH, LQKENI. The CDR3 has 14 amino acids. V gave up 3 bases and J gave up 3 bases, with 12 bases separating them. CDR3 sequence reads: CASSPAHQIYEQYF. The CDR3 region has the DNA TGTGCCAGCTCACCGGCGCATCAGATCTACGAGCAGTACTTC.

This clone was observed a few times. The CDR3 DNA reads as TGTGCCAGCAGCCCAAAGGACAGGGAGGAGACCCAGTACTTC. It codes for CASSPKDREETQYF. This sequence joins TRBV5-4 and TRBJ2-5; the match to TRBD1 covers 8 bases. There are 14 residues in the CDR3. CDR1 is SGHNT, CDR2 YYREEE, per germline (reference sequence). J gave up 5 bases and V 4 bases, and 7 bases lay outside the gene matches. Full variable domain (rest looked up from reference TRBV5-4 and TRBJ2-5): ETGVTQSPTHLIKTRGQQVTLRCSSQSGHNTVSWYQQALGQGPQFIFQYYREEENGRGNFPPRFSGLQFPNYSSELNVNALELDDSALYLCASSPKDREETQYFGPGTRLLVL.

This clone turned up a few times. The chain joins TRBV7-2 to TRBJ1-4, with 8 bases that match TRBD1. After removal of 4 bases from V and 6 bases from J, the junction contained 7 bases not matched to a gene. This CDR3 contains 15 residues. Germline loops: CDR1 SGHTA, CDR2 FQGNSA. In DNA form, the CDR3 reads TGTGCCAGCAGCTCTGGACAGGGATGGGATGAAAAACTGTTTTTT. It codes for CASSSGQGWDEKLFF.

The V call is TRBV25-1, the J call TRBJ1-1; no definite D call. Trimming took 2 bases from V and 8 from J, leaving 6 bases between them. Germline V lookup: CDR1 MGHDK, CDR2 SYGVNS. The CDR3 has 11 amino acids. The CDR3 loop reads CASSESNEAFF. The DNA for the CDR3 is TGTGCCAGCAGTGAAAGTAACGAAGCTTTCTTT.

The gene calls are TRBV5-1 and TRBJ2-1; 9 bases agree with TRBD2. The CDR3 runs 16 residues. The J segment lost 4 bases and the V segment lost 0 bases, leaving 5 bases of the junction unmatched. Germline V gives CDR1 SGHRS, CDR2 YFSETQ. DNA of the CDR3: TGCGCCAGCAGCTTGGGGGGACTAGCAGGATACAATGAGCAGTTCTTC. Its translation is CASSLGGLAGYNEQFF.

This clone was observed a few times. The rearrangement joins TRBV9 to TRBJ2-3; 9 nucleotides align to TRBD2. The junction had 3 bases not matched to a gene; V was cut back by 0 bases and J by 1 base. In germline, CDR1 is SGDLS, CDR2 YYNGEE. The CDR3 extends over 16 amino acids. CDR3 bases: TGTGCCAGCAGCGTAGCGGCTAGCGGGGGCACAGATACGCAGTATTTT. Protein product: CASSVAASGGTDTQYF.

This clone showed up just a few times. The chain joins TRBV28 to TRBJ1-3; D is unresolved. The CDR3 is made up of 15 amino acids. Germline V CDR1 and CDR2: MDHEN, SYDVKM. V dropped 5 bases and J dropped 0 bases, with 11 bases sitting between them. As DNA, the CDR3 is TGTGCCAGCAGTGAGGGTACCCCCTCTGGAAACACCATATATTTT. Its protein product is CASSEGTPSGNTIYF.

This clone was seen only a few times. The chain links TRBV15 to TRBJ1-4, with D hard to call. Germline V gene sequence: CDR1 LNHNV, CDR2 YYDKDF (reference sequence). Trimming removed 5 bases from V and 5 bases from J, with 12 bases in between. The CDR3 is 14 residues long. In DNA, the CDR3 is TGTGCCACCAGCCTAGGGCAGCAGAATGAAAAACTGTTTTTT. It specifies CATSLGQQNEKLFF. The full variable domain, in which reference TRBV15 and TRBJ1-4 provide the parts outside the CDR3, is DAMVIQNPRYQVTQFGKPVTLSCSQTLNHNVMYWYQQKSSQAPKLLFHYYDKDFNNEADTPDNFQSRRPNTSFCFLDIRSPGLGDTAMYLCATSLGQQNEKLFFGSGTQLSVL.

This chain uses TRBV6-6 with TRBJ1-5; 8 nucleotides line up with TRBD1. The germline V gene encodes CDR1 MNHNY and CDR2 SVGAGI (reference sequence). The V gene end was trimmed by 2 bases and the J gene end by 5 bases; junction bases not matched to a gene: 5. The CDR3 runs 15 residues. The CDR3 region is CASSYPIQGDQPQHF. CDR3 DNA: TGTGCCAGCAGTTACCCCATACAGGGGGATCAGCCCCAGCATTTT.

This clone was detected only a few times. This rearrangement joins TRBV2 to TRBJ2-1, with TRBD2 matching 9 bases. V lost 7 bases, J lost 6 bases, and 7 bases stayed unmatched. From germline, CDR1 is SNHLY and CDR2 FYNNEI. This CDR3 is 14 amino acids long. The CDR3 nucleotides are TGTGCCAGCACGAGAAGTAGCGGGGGCAATGAGCAGTTCTTC. As protein: CASTRSSGGNEQFF.

The V and J genes are TRBV7-9 and TRBJ2-5; D unclear. The CDR3 contains 13 residues. V lost 5 bases and J 5 bases, leaving 12 bases between the germline ends. Looked up from germline, CDR1 is SEHNR and CDR2 is FQNEAQ (reference sequence). The CDR3 reads CASSPKGPETQYF. Written as DNA, the CDR3 is TGTGCCAGCAGCCCAAAAGGACCGGAGACCCAGTACTTC.

This clone appeared a few times. The chain combines TRBV5-6 with TRBJ1-2; D is perhaps TRBD1 (5 bases). CDR1 SGHDT and CDR2 YYEEEE come from the germline V gene. Trimming removed 3 bases at V and 1 base at J, with 13 bases between. This CDR3 comprises 15 residues. CDR3 in amino acids: CASSSISTDNYGYTF. Here the CDR3 DNA reads TGTGCCAGCAGCTCAATTTCGACAGATAACTATGGCTACACCTTC.